This is a list of T cell receptor beta chains from one sample in a study of T cells in localized non-small cell lung cancer. Generated by immunoSEQ multiplex PCR, the TCRdb table keeps only in-frame clones and is missing some. The repertoire consists of approximately 30,000 clones, with approximately 86% occurring once and the leading ten covering around a sixth. This sample comprised peripheral blood mononuclear cells, obtained before any cancer treatment. These receptor sequences come from a man aged 35-69 years with stage III lung adenocarcinoma. Each CDR3 is given with its conserved first and last residue. Not all rows give a size; the values are once, few, many and, for expanded clones, a class.

abundance | j_gene | v_gene | CDR3aa
. | TRBJ2-7 | TRBV7-6 | CASSSSDRVGEQYF
few | TRBJ2-7 | TRBV7-3 | CASSWTGAGYEQYF
. | TRBJ2-5 | TRBV5-1 | CASSLAEGWETQYF
. | TRBJ1-5 | TRBV19 | CASTPGTGDDQPQHF
. | TRBJ2-7 | TRBV7-2 | CASSRTAGATYEQYF
. | TRBJ1-2 | TRBV7-3 | CASSLTGGISGYTF
. | TRBJ2-7 | TRBV2 | CASNPGPRIPYEQYF
few | TRBJ1-1 | TRBV19 | CASSVLTPTRRTEAFF
. | TRBJ1-6 | TRBV7-9 | CASSLALAGGSPLHF
few | TRBJ2-1 | TRBV4-3 | CASSQDQLAGGHPYNEQFF
once | TRBJ1-1 | TRBV6-5 | CASIGGNTEAFF
. | TRBJ2-1 | TRBV7-2 | CASSPSSDEQFF
. | TRBJ2-7 | TRBV29-1 | CSVVQRRFTYEQYF
once | TRBJ1-2 | TRBV28 | CASSFGGILGSTF
. | TRBJ1-1 | TRBV4-1 | CASSSIDSTEAFF
. | TRBJ1-2 | TRBV4-3 | CASRRGQGNYGYTF
. | TRBJ1-5 | TRBV11-2 | CASSRWDRVGSGNQPQHF
once | TRBJ2-1 | TRBV28 | CASRANLEQFF
. | TRBJ2-7 | TRBV7-2 | CASRPDRTGQQYF
. | TRBJ1-6 | TRBV4-1 | CASSPTPTYNSPLHF
. | TRBJ1-5 | TRBV4-3 | CASSQDVDLSQPQHF
. | TRBJ2-3 | TRBV2 | CASRGPRGLPDTQYF
. | TRBJ1-2 | TRBV7-9 | CASSLGIAQGYGYTF
. | TRBJ2-1 | TRBV5-1 | CASSKGPSSYNEQFF
. | TRBJ1-6 | TRBV27 | CASSSTGPHSPLHF
once | TRBJ2-5 | TRBV7-2 | CASSLLGTEYF
. | TRBJ1-1 | TRBV27 | CASNRRGDYAEAFF
medium-sized | TRBJ1-2 | TRBV28 | CASTLGGTNYGYTF
. | TRBJ1-2 | TRBV29-1 | CSAQTGSSSGYTF
. | TRBJ2-5 | TRBV11-2 | CASSPTAVQETQYF
few | TRBJ2-5 | TRBV5-4 | CASSSPRTGAVQETQYF
. | TRBJ2-2 | TRBV5-1 | CASSYTSGTTGELFF
. | TRBJ2-1 | TRBV11-2 | CASSPSGGSWSYNEQFF
. | TRBJ2-1 | TRBV14 | CASSQRTGDNNEQFF
. | TRBJ2-5 | TRBV14 | CASSHRKGHYQETQYF
. | TRBJ2-1 | TRBV18 | CASSPRQTSGGQGSEQFF
. | TRBJ1-5 | TRBV2 | CASSEYRQGVHSNQPQHF